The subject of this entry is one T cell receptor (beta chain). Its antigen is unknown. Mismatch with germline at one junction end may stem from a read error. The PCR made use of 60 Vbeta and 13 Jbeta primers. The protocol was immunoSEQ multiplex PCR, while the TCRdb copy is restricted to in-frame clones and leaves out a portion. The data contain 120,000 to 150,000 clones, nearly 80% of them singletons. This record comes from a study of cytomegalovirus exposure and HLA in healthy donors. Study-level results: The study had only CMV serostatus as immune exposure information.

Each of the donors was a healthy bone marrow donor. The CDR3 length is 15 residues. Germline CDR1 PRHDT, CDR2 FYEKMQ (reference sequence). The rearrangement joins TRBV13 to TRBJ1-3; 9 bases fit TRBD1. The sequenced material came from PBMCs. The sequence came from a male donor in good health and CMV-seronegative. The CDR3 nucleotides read TGTGCCAGCAGCTTGGACAGGGGCTCTGGAAACATCATATATTTT. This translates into CASSLDRGSGNIIYF. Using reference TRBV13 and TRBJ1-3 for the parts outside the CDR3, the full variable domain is AAGVIQSPRHLIKEKRETATLKCYPIPRHDTVYWYQQGPGQDPQFLISFYEKMQSDKGSIPDRFSAQQFSDYHSELNMSSLELGDSALYFCASSLDRGSGNIIYFGEGSWLTVV.